The clone carrying this T cell receptor (beta chain) was seen a handful of times. The data belong to a study of identical twins. TCRdb processed the 5' RACE reads anew with MiXCR; each CDR3 protein has one entry. Of 450,000 or so distinct CDR3 sequences in the sample, 14% are singletons; the top ten hold about 0.52%. This CDR3 contains 13 residues. Trimming took 4 bases from V and 0 from J, leaving 10 bases between them. Germline V CDR1 and CDR2: SQVTM, ANQGSEA. These data were also filed under a second study, of yellow fever vaccine responses in identical twins.

This receptor was obtained from a woman aged 18-30 years in good health. The V and J genes are TRBV29-1 and TRBJ2-7; D is undetermined. Source material: CD4+ T cells sorted from blood. CDR3 sequence (DNA): TGCAGCGTTGCCACGGTTAACTCCTACGAGCAGTACTTC. Translating it yields CSVATVNSYEQYF.